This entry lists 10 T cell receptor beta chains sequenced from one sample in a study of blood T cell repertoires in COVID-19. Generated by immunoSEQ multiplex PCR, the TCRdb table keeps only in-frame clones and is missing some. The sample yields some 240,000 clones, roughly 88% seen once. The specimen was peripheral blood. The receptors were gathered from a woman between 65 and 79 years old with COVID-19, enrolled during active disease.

The CDR3 here is CASSMGGQGNEKLFF. CDR3 nucleotide sequence: TGTGCCAGTAGTATGGGAGGGCAGGGAAATGAAAAACTGTTTTTT. The chain links TRBV19 to TRBJ1-4, with D possibly being TRBD1 (5 bases). The CDR3 loop spans 15 amino acids. Trimming left V 3 bases short and J 5 bases short, with 13 bases between. Germline assignment: CDR1 LNHDA and CDR2 SQIVND (reference sequence).

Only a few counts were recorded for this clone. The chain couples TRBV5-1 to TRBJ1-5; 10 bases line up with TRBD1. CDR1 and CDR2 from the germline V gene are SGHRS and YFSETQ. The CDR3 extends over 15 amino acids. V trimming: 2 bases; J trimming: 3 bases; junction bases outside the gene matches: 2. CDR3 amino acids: CASSFGTGDNQPQHF. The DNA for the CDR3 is TGCGCCAGCAGCTTTGGGACAGGGGACAATCAGCCCCAGCATTTT.

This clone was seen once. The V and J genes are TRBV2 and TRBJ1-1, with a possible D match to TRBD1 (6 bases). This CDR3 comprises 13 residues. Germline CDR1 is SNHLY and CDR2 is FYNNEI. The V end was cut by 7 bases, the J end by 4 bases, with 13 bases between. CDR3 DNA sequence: TGTGCCAGCACAAGGGGGGAGGGCACTGAAGCTTTCTTT. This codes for CASTRGEGTEAFF.

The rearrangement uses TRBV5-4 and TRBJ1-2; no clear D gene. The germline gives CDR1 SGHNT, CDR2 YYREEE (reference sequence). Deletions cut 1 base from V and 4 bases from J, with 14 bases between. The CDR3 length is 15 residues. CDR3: CASSLFQDFSYGYTF. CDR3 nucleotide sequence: TGTGCCAGCAGCTTGTTTCAGGATTTCAGCTATGGCTACACCTTC.

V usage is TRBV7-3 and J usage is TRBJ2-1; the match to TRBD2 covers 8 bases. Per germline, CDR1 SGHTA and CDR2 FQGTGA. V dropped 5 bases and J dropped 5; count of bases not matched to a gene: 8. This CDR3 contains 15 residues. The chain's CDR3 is CASSPAGVIDNEQFF. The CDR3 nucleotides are TGTGCCAGCAGCCCAGCGGGAGTTATCGACAATGAGCAGTTCTTC.

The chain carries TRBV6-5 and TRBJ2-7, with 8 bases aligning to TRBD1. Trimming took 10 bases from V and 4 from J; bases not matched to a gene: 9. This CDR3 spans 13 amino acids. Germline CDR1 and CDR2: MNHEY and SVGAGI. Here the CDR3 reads CATRDRRGYEQYF. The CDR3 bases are TGTGCCACGCGGGACAGGCGCGGATACGAGCAGTACTTC.

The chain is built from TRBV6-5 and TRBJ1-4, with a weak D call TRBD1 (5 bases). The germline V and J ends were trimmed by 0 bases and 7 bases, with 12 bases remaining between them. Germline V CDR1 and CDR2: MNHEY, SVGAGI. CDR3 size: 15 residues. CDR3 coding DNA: TGTGCCAGCAGTTACTCAGGGGCGTTCGGTGAAAAACTGTTTTTT. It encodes CASSYSGAFGEKLFF.

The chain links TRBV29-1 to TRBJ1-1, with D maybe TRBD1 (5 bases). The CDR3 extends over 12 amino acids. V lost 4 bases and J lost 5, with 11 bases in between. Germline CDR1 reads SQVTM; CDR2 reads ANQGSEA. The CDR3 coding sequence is TGCAGCGTTGTTAGGGGTGGGACTGAAGCTTTCTTT. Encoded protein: CSVVRGGTEAFF.

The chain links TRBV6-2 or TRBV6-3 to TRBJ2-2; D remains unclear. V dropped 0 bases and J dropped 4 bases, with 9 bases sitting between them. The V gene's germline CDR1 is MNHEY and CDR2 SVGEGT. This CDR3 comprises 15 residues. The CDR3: CASSYSTGGTGELFF. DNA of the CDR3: TGTGCCAGCAGTTACTCGACTGGCGGCACCGGGGAGCTGTTTTTT.

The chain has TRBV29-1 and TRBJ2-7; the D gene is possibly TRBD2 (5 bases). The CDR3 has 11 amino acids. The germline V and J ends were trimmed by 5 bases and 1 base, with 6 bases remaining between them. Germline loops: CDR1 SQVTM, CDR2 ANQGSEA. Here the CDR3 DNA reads TGCAGCGTTTCGGGGTCCTACGAGCAGTACTTC. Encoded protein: CSVSGSYEQYF.